What follows are 18 T cell receptor beta chains derived from one specimen sequenced in a study of blood T cell repertoires in COVID-19. Clones were sequenced by immunoSEQ multiplex PCR, and TCRdb holds only the in-frame ones, with some missing. The sample shows more than 250,000 clones, about 90% of them seen only once. The sample taken for sequencing was peripheral blood. The origin of the receptors is a man aged 18 to 29 who had recovered from COVID-19.

V is TRBV6-1 and J is TRBJ1-6; D remains ambiguous. This CDR3 region has 13 residues. With 1 base removed from V and 8 bases from J, the gap between germline ends came to 6 bases. Germline loops: CDR1 MNHNS, CDR2 SASEGT. This CDR3 is CASSEGVDSPLHF. CDR3 DNA sequence: TGTGCCAGCAGTGAAGGAGTGGATTCACCCCTCCACTTT.

This chain connects TRBV29-1 to TRBJ1-4; TRBD1 agrees at 7 bases. There are 13 residues in the CDR3. CDR1 is SQVTM, CDR2 ANQGSEA, per germline. The trim removed 7 bases at V and 5 bases at J, leaving 7 bases unmatched. CDR3 in DNA: TGCAGCGCGACGGGACAGATAAATGAAAAACTGTTTTTT. It encodes CSATGQINEKLFF. Together with reference TRBV29-1 and TRBJ1-4, the CDR3 gives the full variable domain: SAVISQKPSRDICQRGTSLTIQCQVDSQVTMMFWYRQQPGQSLTLIATANQGSEATYESGFVIDKFPISRPNLTFSTLTVSNMSPEDSSIYLCSATGQINEKLFFGSGTQLSVL.

This chain uses TRBV7-9 with TRBJ1-2, with D unclear. In germline, CDR1 is SEHNR, CDR2 FQNEAQ (reference sequence). The CDR3 is 13 amino acids. The germline V and J ends were trimmed by 1 base and 2 bases, with 5 bases remaining between them. CDR3 region: CASSLEQNYGYTF. The CDR3 DNA reads as TGTGCCAGCAGCTTAGAACAGAACTATGGCTACACCTTC. The full variable domain, rest sourced from reference TRBV7-9 and TRBJ1-2, is DTGVSQNPRHKITKRGQNVTFRCDPISEHNRLYWYRQTLGQGPEFLTYFQNEAQLEKSRLLSDRFSAERPKGSFSTLEIQRTEQGDSAMYLCASSLEQNYGYTFGSGTRLTVV.

The rearrangement joins TRBV5-1 to TRBJ2-5, with TRBD1 matching over 7 bases. With 2 bases clipped from V and 5 bases from J, the junction kept 6 bases outside the gene matches. This CDR3 has 14 amino acids. Germline V gives CDR1 SGHRS, CDR2 YFSETQ. This CDR3 reads CASSLGQAKETQYF. CDR3 DNA: TGCGCCAGCAGCTTAGGACAGGCTAAGGAGACCCAGTACTTC.

The chain uses TRBV7-2 and TRBJ2-1; 12 nucleotides agree with TRBD2. The CDR3 has 18 residues. V shed 5 bases and J 9 bases; nucleotides not matched to a gene: 17. The germline V gene has CDR1 SGHTA and CDR2 FQGNSA. CDR3 region: CASSPLTSGGPSRGEQFF. The DNA of the CDR3 is TGTGCCAGCAGCCCCCTGACTAGCGGGGGTCCCTCGAGGGGTGAGCAGTTCTTC.

The chain carries TRBV10-3 and TRBJ2-7; 12 bases fit TRBD1. CDR1 is ENHRY, CDR2 SYGVKD, per germline. This CDR3 region has 17 residues. Trimming removed 5 bases from V and 5 bases from J; junction bases left unmatched: 13. The CDR3 is CAISRLGQGAWSHEQYF. The CDR3 DNA reads as TGTGCCATCAGTAGACTGGGACAGGGGGCTTGGAGTCACGAGCAGTACTTC.

The chain joins TRBV11-3 to TRBJ2-1; TRBD2 agrees at 8 bases. The CDR3 runs to 15 residues. Germline V lookup: CDR1 SGHNT, CDR2 YENEEA. Trimming at V came to 1 base and at J to 7 bases, leaving 6 bases not matched to a gene. In DNA, the CDR3 is TGTGCCAGCAGCTTAGGTGGCGGGGGGCTTAATGAGCAGTTCTTC. Translating it yields CASSLGGGGLNEQFF.

Only a few counts were recorded for this clone. The gene calls are TRBV2 and TRBJ1-2; D not resolved. Per the germline V gene, CDR1 is SNHLY and CDR2 is FYNNEI. Trimming removed 6 bases from V and 8 bases from J, with 13 bases in between. The CDR3 is made up of 12 amino acids. The CDR3 region is CASSDSRWGYTF. The CDR3 nucleotides read TGTGCCAGCAGCGACTCCCGGTGGGGCTACACCTTC.

About this clone itself: Other DNA sequences in this sample translate to the same CDR3. CDR3 sequence reads: CASSLLAGGPNEQFF. The CDR3 DNA reads TGCGCCAGCAGCTTGTTGGCGGGAGGGCCGAATGAGCAGTTCTTC. The chain uses TRBV5-1 and TRBJ2-1; 9 nucleotides line up with TRBD2. Germline V gives CDR1 SGHRS, CDR2 YFSETQ. V dropped 1 base and J dropped 7; count of bases not matched to a gene: 6. The CDR3 is 15 amino acids.

The chain couples TRBV7-9 to TRBJ2-1; 7 bases fit TRBD1. The CDR3 is 17 residues long. Trimming took 4 bases from V and 0 from J; bases not matched to a gene: 9. Germline-derived CDR1 and CDR2 are SEHNR and FQNEAQ (reference sequence). The CDR3 nucleotides are TGTGCCAGCAGCTCCAGCCTGACAGGGAGCTCCTACAATGAGCAGTTCTTC. It specifies CASSSSLTGSSYNEQFF.

The gene calls are TRBV12-5 and TRBJ2-7, with 8 bases identical to TRBD1. CDR3 length: 13 amino acids. Germline CDR1 LGHNT, CDR2 FRNRAP. V lost 4 bases, J lost 7 bases, and 6 bases stayed unmatched. The CDR3 DNA sequence: TGTGCTAGTGGTTCCGGACAGGGCGAAGAGCAGTACTTC. Its protein is CASGSGQGEEQYF.

This rearrangement joins TRBV6-2 or TRBV6-3 to TRBJ1-1, with TRBD1 identical over 9 bases. Trimming cost V 2 bases and J 1 base; bases outside gene matches: 2. CDR3 size: 15 residues. The germline V gene encodes CDR1 MNHEY and CDR2 SVGEGT. The DNA of the CDR3 is TGTGCCAGCAGTTACGGGGACAGGGCGAACACTGAAGCTTTCTTT. Protein product: CASSYGDRANTEAFF.

The chain carries TRBV12-3 or TRBV12-4 and TRBJ1-1, with no clear D. This CDR3 spans 13 amino acids. V dropped 7 bases and J dropped 1 base, with 10 bases sitting between them. The CDR3 bases are TGTGCCAGCACCCCTACGCGGAACACTGAAGCTTTCTTT. Protein: CASTPTRNTEAFF.

This chain uses TRBV7-3 with TRBJ2-1; 7 nucleotides match TRBD2. Germline V CDR1 and CDR2: SGHTA, FQGTGA. V trimming: 3 bases; J trimming: 0 bases; junction bases outside the gene matches: 2. There are 15 residues in the CDR3. For the CDR3, the DNA is TGTGCCAGCAGCTTTCGGGAGGCCTCCTACAATGAGCAGTTCTTC. Encoded protein: CASSFREASYNEQFF.

This sequence joins TRBV5-1 and TRBJ1-1; D not resolved. Trimming removed 0 bases at V and 8 bases at J, with 11 bases between. CDR1 is SGHRS and CDR2 is YFSETQ in the germline V gene. This CDR3 contains 13 residues. The CDR3 is CASSLGREGEAFF. In DNA form, the CDR3 reads TGCGCCAGCAGCTTGGGGAGGGAGGGAGAAGCTTTCTTT.

The V and J genes are TRBV6-5 and TRBJ2-6, with 7 bases fitting TRBD1. V was pared by 2 bases and J by 4 bases, with 5 bases of the junction left unmatched. The CDR3 length is 16 residues. Germline lookup yields CDR1 MNHEY and CDR2 SVGAGI. The CDR3 DNA sequence: TGTGCCAGCAGTTACCAGACAGGGTGGGGGGCCAACGTCCTGACTTTC. Translated, it gives CASSYQTGWGANVLTF.

The chain couples TRBV3-1 (or the pseudogene TRBV3-2) to TRBJ2-7; D is perhaps TRBD2 (5 bases). The germline CDR1 and CDR2 sequences are LGHDT and YNNKEL (reference sequence). The CDR3 runs to 14 residues. V was trimmed by 0 bases and J by 2 bases, leaving 8 bases between them. The CDR3 here is CASSQDIGTYEQYF. The CDR3 region has the DNA TGTGCCAGCAGCCAAGATATCGGGACCTACGAGCAGTACTTC.

V is TRBV7-9 and J is TRBJ1-1; D possibly corresponds to TRBD1 (5 bases). The CDR3 is 13 residues long. Germline V gene sequence: CDR1 SEHNR, CDR2 FQNEAQ (reference sequence). V lost 5 bases to trimming and J lost 6 bases, with 13 bases between them. This CDR3 is CASSLRQPAEAFF. CDR3 nucleotide sequence: TGTGCCAGCAGCCTGCGACAGCCAGCTGAAGCTTTCTTT.